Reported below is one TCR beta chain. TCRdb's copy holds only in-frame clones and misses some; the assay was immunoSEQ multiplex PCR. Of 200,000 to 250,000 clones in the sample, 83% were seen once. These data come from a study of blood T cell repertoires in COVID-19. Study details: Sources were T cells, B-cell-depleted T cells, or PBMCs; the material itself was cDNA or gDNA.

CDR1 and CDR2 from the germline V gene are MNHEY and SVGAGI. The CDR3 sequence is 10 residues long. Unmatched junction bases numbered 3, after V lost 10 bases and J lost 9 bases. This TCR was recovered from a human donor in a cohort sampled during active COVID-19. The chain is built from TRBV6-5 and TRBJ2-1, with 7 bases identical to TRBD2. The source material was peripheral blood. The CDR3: CATGGSEQFF. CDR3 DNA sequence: TGTGCCACCGGGGGGAGTGAGCAGTTCTTC.